Shown below are 12 T cell receptor beta chains from a single sample sequenced in a study of T cell responses to AZD1222 COVID-19 vaccine. The data were produced by immunoSEQ multiplex PCR, yet TCRdb's version contains in-frame clones alone and is incomplete. The repertoire holds approximately 170,000 clones, 80% to 90% seen once, with 6% to 8% in the top ten. The material sequenced was peripheral blood, taken on day 0 of AZD1222 vaccination. These receptors were collected from an adult in good health.

The chain is built from TRBV28 and TRBJ1-2; D gene ambiguous. CDR1 is MDHEN and CDR2 is SYDVKM in the germline V gene. V was trimmed by 5 bases and J by 4 bases, leaving 11 bases between them. This CDR3 comprises 13 residues. The CDR3 protein is CASSPDGLYGYTF. The CDR3 DNA reads as TGTGCCAGCAGTCCGGACGGACTCTATGGCTACACCTTC.

The V call is TRBV5-8, the J call TRBJ2-2, with TRBD2 matching 16 bases. Germline values: CDR1 SGHTS, CDR2 YDEGEE. This CDR3 is built from 19 residues. The J segment lost 0 bases and the V segment lost 4 bases, leaving 6 bases of the junction unmatched. The CDR3 DNA reads TGTGCCAGCAGCCAGGGACTAGCGGGGGGGATCGCGAACACCGGGGAGCTGTTTTTT. Residues: CASSQGLAGGIANTGELFF.

V and J are TRBV19 and TRBJ1-1; the D gene is possibly TRBD1 (5 bases). Germline V CDR1 and CDR2: LNHDA, SQIVND (reference sequence). The CDR3 loop spans 15 amino acids. V shed 7 bases and J shed 6 bases, with 21 bases lying between them. In nucleotides, the CDR3 is TGTGCCAGTACCCGGTCCAAATACTGGGGGGCTGAAGCTTTCTTT. Protein sequence: CASTRSKYWGAEAFF.

V gene TRBV19 combines with J gene TRBJ2-7, with D possibly TRBD1 on 5 matching bases. V was clipped by 0 bases and J by 3 bases, with 15 bases between them. This CDR3 has 16 residues. CDR1 LNHDA and CDR2 SQIVND come from the germline V gene (reference sequence). Here the CDR3 reads CASSIDLETAIYEQYF. CDR3 DNA: TGTGCCAGTAGTATAGATCTCGAGACAGCTATCTACGAGCAGTACTTC.

CDR3 sequence (DNA): TGTGCCAGTCCCCCCTATACTGAAGCTTTCTTT. This encodes CASPPYTEAFF. The chain uses TRBV19 and TRBJ1-1; D ambiguous. Trimming shortened V by 8 bases and J by 5 bases, and 9 bases separated the two germline ends. This CDR3 is 11 amino acids long. In germline, CDR1 is LNHDA, CDR2 SQIVND (reference sequence).

The genes are TRBV15 and TRBJ2-1; D unresolved. Germline CDR1 and CDR2: LNHNV and YYDKDF (reference sequence). This CDR3 region has 12 residues. V lost 0 bases and J 10 bases, leaving 7 bases between the germline ends. The CDR3 DNA reads as TGTGCCACCAGCAGAGACCATTCAGAGCAGTTCTTC. Residues: CATSRDHSEQFF.

In this sample, this clone turned up a few times. The V gene is TRBV7-8, the J gene TRBJ2-1, with 7 bases lining up with TRBD1. The CDR3 extends over 19 amino acids. Germline trimming cut 0 bases from V and 0 bases from J; bases unmatched to any gene: 11. CDR1 and CDR2 from the germline V gene are SGHVS and FQNEAQ. CDR3 coding DNA: TGTGCCAGCAGCTTAGCACCTGGACAGGAGACGAGCTCCTACAATGAGCAGTTCTTC. It is translated as CASSLAPGQETSSYNEQFF.

The rearrangement links TRBV27 to TRBJ2-3, with D possibly called TRBD1 or TRBD2 (5 bases each). V shed 5 bases and J shed 0 bases, with 12 bases lying between them. CDR1 and CDR2 (germline): MNHEY, SMNVEV (reference sequence). CDR3 length equals 15 residues. CDR3 sequence reads: CASSLRDASTDTQYF. CDR3 DNA: TGTGCCAGCAGTCTCCGGGACGCCAGCACAGATACGCAGTATTTT.

The rearrangement links TRBV6-5 to TRBJ2-5, with D possibly matching TRBD1 (6 bases). V was cut by 2 bases and J by 5 bases, with 15 bases left in between. CDR1 MNHEY and CDR2 SVGAGI come from the germline V gene. This CDR3 spans 15 amino acids. The CDR3: CASSYGQGLWETQYF. DNA for the CDR3: TGTGCCAGCAGTTACGGTCAGGGGCTGTGGGAGACCCAGTACTTC.

This clone has a handful of counts. The chain carries TRBV5-4 and TRBJ2-1, with 11 bases matching TRBD2. The CDR3 spans 16 residues. CDR1 is SGHNT and CDR2 is YYREEE in the germline V gene (reference sequence). Trimming took 4 bases from V and 7 from J; bases not matched to a gene: 10. In DNA form, the CDR3 reads TGTGCCAGCAGCACCGCGGCTAGCGGGGGGACGAATGAGCAGTTCTTC. This encodes CASSTAASGGTNEQFF.

The V and J genes are TRBV7-3 and TRBJ2-3, with TRBD1 as a possible D gene (6 bases). Germline values: CDR1 SGHTA, CDR2 FQGTGA. The CDR3 runs 15 residues. Between the trimmed V and J ends, which lost 2 bases and 1 base, there was a span of 10 bases. CDR3 nucleotide sequence: TGTGCCAGCAGCTTAGAGGGGGTAGGCACAGATACGCAGTATTTT. Protein product: CASSLEGVGTDTQYF.

The chain uses TRBV28 and TRBJ2-1; D might be TRBD2 (7 bases). Germline lookup yields CDR1 MDHEN and CDR2 SYDVKM. The CDR3 extends over 14 amino acids. V gave up 3 bases and J gave up 12 bases, with 18 bases separating them. Here the CDR3 reads CASSFIQAGAGQFF. The CDR3 DNA reads TGTGCCAGCAGTTTCATCCAGGCGGGGGCTGGGCAGTTCTTC.